This T cell receptor (beta chain) was captured in a study of regulatory T cells in long-lasting Graves disease. Broader study findings: With persistent disease, TRBV28, TRBJ1-2 and TRBJ2-5 were the favored segments.

Concerning this clonotype: Its specificity is unknown.

The time point here: newly diagnosed GD, antithyroid drugs for less than 3 months. After RNA was extracted from PBMCs, the TCR library was made from it. The authors built TCR beta libraries using iRepertoire HTBI primers and Arm-PCR of CDR3 regions. TCRdb re-analysed the multiplex PCR reads in MiXCR, keeping a single row per CDR3 protein. Of a few hundred thousand distinct CDR3 sequences listed, over 9.5% are singletons. The CDR3 is 13 residues long. In germline, CDR1 is ENHRY, CDR2 SYGVKD. Trimming left V 8 bases short and J 4 bases short, with 14 bases between. These data were also filed under a second study, of T cells in Graves' hyperthyroidism and ophthalmopathy.

The sample in question was peripheral blood mononuclear cells (PBMCs), obtained at new diagnosis, from a patient treated with antithyroid drugs. The chain is built from TRBV10-3 and TRBJ1-1; the D gene is possibly TRBD1 (5 bases). The clonotype originates from a woman aged 18-29 years with Graves disease. CDR3 in amino acids: CAISTGVGTEAFF. The CDR3 region has the DNA TGTGCCATCTCAACGGGGGTAGGCACTGAAGCTTTCTTT.